Listed below are T cell receptor beta chains from one sample, sequenced in a study of shared clonotypes between healthy human individuals. The method was immunoSEQ multiplex PCR; TCRdb's version includes in-frame clones alone and lacks a portion of them. The sample carries 2.5 million or so clones, 90% to 95% recorded once. Sequencing was performed on naive CD4+ T cells sorted from blood. Receptor source: a man aged 18-30 years in good health. The CDR3 runs from the conserved cysteine through the conserved F or W. D genes are given only for firm matches. Some rows mark clone size as missing; the rest say once, few, many or name a class of expanded clone.

cdr3_nt | cdr3_aa | clone_size | j_call | d_call | cdr3_length | v_call
TGTGCCAGCAGCTTATTTGTGGGAGGGTTCACAGATACGCAGTATTTT | CASSLFVGGFTDTQYF | - | TRBJ2-3 | TRBD2 | 16 | TRBV11-2
TGTGCCAGCAGCTTCGCCTCTGGGGCCAACGTCCTGACTTTC | CASSFASGANVLTF | - | TRBJ2-6 | - | 14 | TRBV5-5
TGTGCCAGCAGCTCAGACAGGGGGGTCAACATTCAGTACTTC | CASSSDRGVNIQYF | - | TRBJ2-4 | TRBD1 | 14 | TRBV7-2
TGCGCCAGCAGCCTACCGACCAACCGACAAAGAGCTTTCTTT | CASSLPTNRQRAFF | - | TRBJ1-1 | - | 14 | TRBV4-1
TGTGCCATCAGTGCGGGGGACAGTCAGGAGACCCAGTACTTC | CAISAGDSQETQYF | - | TRBJ2-5 | - | 14 | TRBV10-3
TGCGCCAGCAGTGAGGACAGGGGTAATTCACCCCTCCACTTT | CASSEDRGNSPLHF | - | TRBJ1-6 | TRBD1 | 14 | TRBV10-2
TGTGCCAGCAGTCCGAGAACCGGGACAGGGGGAGTGGGCTATGGCTACACCTTC | CASSPRTGTGGVGYGYTF | - | TRBJ1-2 | TRBD1 | 18 | TRBV27
TGTGCCTGGAGTCCCGGGGGGGGCAGCAGAGGAAGAAACACTGAAGCTTTCTTT | CAWSPGGGSRGRNTEAFF | - | TRBJ1-1 | - | 18 | TRBV30
TGTGCCAGCAGCTTAGGTTTTTCAGGGGCGGTTATCTATGGCTACACCTTC | CASSLGFSGAVIYGYTF | once | TRBJ1-2 | - | 17 | TRBV7-2
TGTGCCAGCAGCCTAAAACCGGAAATTTACGAGCAGTACTTC | CASSLKPEIYEQYF | - | TRBJ2-7 | - | 14 | TRBV28
TGTGCCATCAGTCGGGGGGTCCAAGAGACCCAGTACTTC | CAISRGVQETQYF | - | TRBJ2-5 | TRBD2 | 13 | TRBV10-3
TGTGCCCTCCCCGGACGGGAGTGGTACAATGAGCAGTTCTTC | CALPGREWYNEQFF | - | TRBJ2-1 | - | 14 | TRBV9
TGCAGTGTCCCGACTAGATACGAGCAGTACTTC | CSVPTRYEQYF | - | TRBJ2-7 | - | 11 | TRBV20-1
TGTGCCAGCAGCCTTGGGACTAGCGGGGAGTACGGGGAGCTGTTTTTT | CASSLGTSGEYGELFF | - | TRBJ2-2 | TRBD2 | 16 | TRBV7-6
TGTGCCAGCATACATCCCCAGGGGCGTAATTCACCCCTCCACTTT | CASIHPQGRNSPLHF | - | TRBJ1-6 | - | 15 | TRBV27
TGCGCCAGCAGCCTGGCCGAAGGACAGGCTACTTTCCCCCTCCACTTT | CASSLAEGQATFPLHF | - | TRBJ1-6 | TRBD1 | 16 | TRBV4-1
TGTGCCAGTACCGGACGCAGCACCTCCGGTGAGCAGTTCTTC | CASTGRSTSGEQFF | - | TRBJ2-1 | - | 14 | TRBV27
TGTGCCTGGAGTGAAAGTGGGACCACTGTGAATACGCAGTATTTT | CAWSESGTTVNTQYF | - | TRBJ2-3 | - | 15 | TRBV30
TGTGCCAGCAGCGTAGCCCCAACAGGGGGCGCTAATAACGAGCAGTACTTC | CASSVAPTGGANNEQYF | - | TRBJ2-7 | TRBD1 | 17 | TRBV9
TGTGCCATCAGTGATCTAGCGGGAGGTTTGACAGATACGCAGTATTTT | CAISDLAGGLTDTQYF | - | TRBJ2-3 | TRBD2 | 16 | TRBV10-3
TGTGCCAGCAGTGACCGGGACTATAGCTATGGCTACACCTTC | CASSDRDYSYGYTF | - | TRBJ1-2 | - | 14 | TRBV6-1
TGTGCCAGCAGCTTGGTGGAATATGGCTACACCTTC | CASSLVEYGYTF | - | TRBJ1-2 | - | 12 | TRBV5-4
TGTGCCAGCAGTGAATACGCGGGACAGACAAATGAAAAACTGTTTTTT | CASSEYAGQTNEKLFF | - | TRBJ1-4 | TRBD1 | 16 | TRBV6-1